The 27 T cell receptor beta chains reported below all come from one sample, sequenced in a study of PD-L1 blockade in urothelial cancer. The method was immunoSEQ multiplex PCR; TCRdb's version includes in-frame clones alone and lacks a portion of them. The data hold tens of thousands of clones, with approximately 90% observed a single time. Time point of the sample: peripheral blood 6 weeks after treatment start. The sample here was PBMCs, taken around atezolizumab (anti-PD-L1) treatment. These receptors all come from a woman of 80 years or more with urothelial cancer.

This chain uses TRBV7-8 with TRBJ2-3, with 16 nucleotides matching TRBD2. The V gene end was trimmed by 5 bases and the J gene end by 14 bases; junction bases not matched to a gene: 10. This CDR3 is built from 15 residues. Per the germline V gene, CDR1 is SGHVS and CDR2 is FQNEAQ. Here the CDR3 DNA reads TGTGCCAGCAGCCCCGGGACTAGCGGGAGGGGGGAGCCGTATTTT. Protein product: CASSPGTSGRGEPYF.

This clone was observed a single time. The CDR3 region has the DNA TGTGCCAGTAGTACCCCTGGCGGGAGTTACAATGAGCAGTTCTTC. This encodes CASSTPGGSYNEQFF. V gene TRBV19 combines with J gene TRBJ2-1, with 7 bases aligning to TRBD2. The V gene end was trimmed by 4 bases and the J gene end by 4 bases; junction bases not matched to a gene: 7. The germline CDR1 and CDR2 sequences are LNHDA and SQIVND (reference sequence). The CDR3 covers 15 residues. The entire variable domain, with the rest obtained from reference TRBV19 and TRBJ2-1, is as follows: DGGITQSPKYLFRKEGQNVTLSCEQNLNHDAMYWYRQDPGQGLRLIYYSQIVNDFQKGDIAEGYSVSREKKESFPLTVTSAQKNPTAFYLCASSTPGGSYNEQFFGPGTRLTVL.

The chain employs TRBV30 and TRBJ2-1; tentative D call: TRBD1 (6 bases). V lost 0 bases and J 1 base, leaving 16 bases between the germline ends. This CDR3 comprises 17 residues. Germline V gene sequence: CDR1 GTSNPN, CDR2 SVGIG (reference sequence). In DNA form, the CDR3 reads TGTGCCTGGAGTGTACGGTATAGGGGGTCGTCCTACAATGAGCAGTTCTTC. Amino acids: CAWSVRYRGSSYNEQFF.

J is TRBJ2-7 and V is TRBV6-5; D is possibly TRBD2 (7 bases). The CDR3 has 13 residues. Germline V gene data show CDR1 as MNHEY and CDR2 as SVGAGI. Trimming took off 8 bases at V and 2 bases at J, with 13 bases between the two ends. CDR3 sequence (DNA): TGTGCCAGCGGGAGGGGGGAGGCCTACGAGCAGTACTTC. It is translated as CASGRGEAYEQYF.

The chain links TRBV7-2 to TRBJ2-7, with TRBD1 identical over 9 bases. Per the germline V gene, CDR1 is SGHTA and CDR2 is FQGNSA. This CDR3 comprises 14 residues. V gave up 5 bases and J gave up 5 bases; unmatched junction bases: 7. CDR3 coding DNA: TGTGCCAGCAGCCAAGGGACAGGGATCCACGAGCAGTACTTC. It translates to CASSQGTGIHEQYF.

This clone has more than one count but fewer than ten. The chain couples TRBV27 to TRBJ1-2; tentative D call: TRBD1 (5 bases). The length of the CDR3 is 13 residues. Looked up from germline, CDR1 is MNHEY and CDR2 is SMNVEV (reference sequence). Trimming left V 5 bases short and J 5 bases short, with 12 bases between. The CDR3 loop reads CASSASPGYGYTF. The DNA of the CDR3 is TGTGCCAGCAGTGCCTCACCAGGGTATGGCTACACCTTC.

The chain joins TRBV6-1 to TRBJ2-7, with TRBD1 matching over 7 bases. The germline V gene has CDR1 MNHNS and CDR2 SASEGT. The CDR3 contains 13 residues. Trimming at V came to 7 bases and at J to 1 base, leaving 4 bases not matched to a gene. The CDR3 protein is CASNTGQSYEQYF. CDR3 bases: TGTGCCAGCAACACGGGACAGTCCTACGAGCAGTACTTC.

The rearrangement uses TRBV7-3 and TRBJ1-2; possibly TRBD1 for D (5 bases). The V gene lost 2 bases and the J gene lost 7 bases, with 8 bases spanning the gap. The CDR3 covers 12 residues. The germline CDR1 and CDR2 sequences are SGHTA and FQGTGA. The CDR3 reads CASSLSGFGYTF. The CDR3 DNA reads as TGTGCCAGCAGCTTATCAGGGTTTGGCTACACCTTC.

The J gene is TRBJ2-3, the V gene TRBV4-1, with D unclear. Per the germline V gene, CDR1 is MGHRA and CDR2 is YSYEKL. This CDR3 spans 16 amino acids. Trimming stripped 0 bases from V and 1 base from J, with 11 bases between. CDR3 loop: CASSQEEGVGTDTQYF. CDR3 DNA sequence: TGCGCCAGCAGCCAAGAGGAAGGAGTTGGCACAGATACGCAGTATTTT.

CDR3 DNA: TGTGCCAGCAGTGAACTTAGCGGGATGTACCAAGAGACCCAGTACTTC. This sequence encodes CASSELSGMYQETQYF. The V call is TRBV2, the J call TRBJ2-5; 8 positions match TRBD2. Germline CDR1 is SNHLY and CDR2 is FYNNEI. V was pared by 2 bases and J by 0 bases, with 5 bases of the junction left unmatched. The CDR3 totals 16 residues. Full variable domain (rest looked up from reference TRBV2 and TRBJ2-5): EPEVTQTPSHQVTQMGQEVILRCVPISNHLYFYWYRQILGQKVEFLVSFYNNEISEKSEIFDDQFSVERPDGSNFTLKIRSTKLEDSAMYFCASSELSGMYQETQYFGPGTRLLVL.

The rearrangement joins TRBV9 to TRBJ1-2, with D possibly being TRBD1 (6 bases). Germline assignment: CDR1 SGDLS and CDR2 YYNGEE. This CDR3 has 15 amino acids. V shed 4 bases and J shed 2 bases, with 15 bases lying between them. The DNA for the CDR3 is TGTGCCAGCAGCCCAGGGGTAGGTGTCAACTATGGCTACACCTTC. Encoded protein: CASSPGVGVNYGYTF. The full variable domain, its missing parts supplied by reference TRBV9 and TRBJ1-2, is DSGVTQTPKHLITATGQRVTLRCSPRSGDLSVYWYQQSLDQGLQFLIQYYNGEERAKGNILERFSAQQFPDLHSELNLSSLELGDSALYFCASSPGVGVNYGYTFGSGTRLTVV.

The chain joins TRBV6-1 to TRBJ1-6; D is unresolved. This CDR3 is 17 amino acids long. The germline V gene encodes CDR1 MNHNS and CDR2 SASEGT. The germline V and J ends were trimmed by 1 base and 0 bases, with 10 bases remaining between them. The CDR3 coding sequence is TGTGCCAGCAGTGAAGTCGGAGGGAGCTCCTATAATTCACCCCTCCACTTT. Translation: CASSEVGGSSYNSPLHF.

This clone was found a few times. The genes are TRBV19 and TRBJ1-5; D remains unclear. Germline V lookup: CDR1 LNHDA, CDR2 SQIVND (reference sequence). The V end lost 6 bases, the J end lost 6 bases, and 9 bases lay between the germline ends. This CDR3 is built from 12 residues. The DNA of the CDR3 is TGTGCCAGTAGAACGGGATTTCAGCCCCAGCATTTT. Residues: CASRTGFQPQHF. The full variable domain, rest sourced from reference TRBV19 and TRBJ1-5, is DGGITQSPKYLFRKEGQNVTLSCEQNLNHDAMYWYRQDPGQGLRLIYYSQIVNDFQKGDIAEGYSVSREKKESFPLTVTSAQKNPTAFYLCASRTGFQPQHFGDGTRLSIL.

The genes are TRBV7-9 and TRBJ2-7; 7 bases are shared with TRBD1. Unmatched junction bases numbered 6, after V lost 5 bases and J lost 5 bases. Germline-derived CDR1 and CDR2 are SEHNR and FQNEAQ (reference sequence). The CDR3 is made up of 13 amino acids. The CDR3 reads CASSEGQPDEQYF. In nucleotides, the CDR3 is TGTGCCAGCAGCGAGGGACAGCCCGACGAGCAGTACTTC.

The chain is built from TRBV27 and TRBJ2-7; 10 bases are shared with TRBD2. With V trimmed by 5 bases and J by 5 bases, 9 bases remained unmatched. CDR1 is MNHEY, CDR2 SMNVEV, per germline (reference sequence). The CDR3 is 15 amino acids. The CDR3: CASSPSGRADDEQYF. For the CDR3, the DNA is TGTGCCAGCAGTCCGAGCGGGAGGGCCGATGACGAGCAGTACTTC.

The rearrangement links TRBV19 to TRBJ1-5; TRBD1 aligns across 7 bases. Per the germline V gene, CDR1 is LNHDA and CDR2 is SQIVND (reference sequence). The J segment lost 4 bases and the V segment lost 5 bases, leaving 8 bases of the junction unmatched. This CDR3 comprises 15 residues. The CDR3 nucleotides read TGTGCCAGTAGTCTCTCCGGGACAGCAAATCAGCCCCAGCATTTT. Residues: CASSLSGTANQPQHF.

The chain links TRBV19 to TRBJ1-2; the match to TRBD1 covers 10 bases. The CDR3 is 13 residues long. V lost 5 bases, J lost 8 bases, and 5 bases stayed unmatched. Germline CDR1 is LNHDA and CDR2 is SQIVND (reference sequence). CDR3 residues: CASSDRGPGGYTF. The CDR3 nucleotides are TGTGCCAGTAGTGACAGGGGGCCAGGCGGCTACACCTTC.

This chain connects TRBV7-2 to TRBJ2-5; 10 bases align to TRBD2. V gave up 5 bases and J gave up 7 bases; unmatched junction bases: 7. The CDR3 covers 14 residues. Germline assignment: CDR1 SGHTA and CDR2 FQGNSA. The CDR3 sequence: CASSVLAGVGTQYF. CDR3 bases: TGTGCCAGCAGCGTTCTAGCGGGAGTGGGGACCCAGTACTTC.

The rearrangement links TRBV9 to TRBJ1-3; D uncertain. V dropped 0 bases and J dropped 5 bases, with 12 bases sitting between them. Germline CDR1 is SGDLS and CDR2 is YYNGEE. The CDR3 contains 15 residues. The CDR3 protein is CASSVEVGVRNTIYF. The CDR3 DNA sequence: TGTGCCAGCAGCGTAGAGGTAGGAGTTAGAAACACCATATATTTT.

This clone was counted between two and nine times. This sequence joins TRBV4-2 and TRBJ2-7; no clear D gene. The CDR3 is 14 residues long. The germline gives CDR1 LGHNA, CDR2 YNFKEQ. Trimming pared 3 bases from V and 5 bases from J, leaving 14 bases between. This chain's CDR3 is CASSQDRGGDEQYF. The CDR3 DNA sequence: TGTGCCAGCAGCCAGGATCGCGGCGGCGACGAGCAGTACTTC.

This clone has more than one count but fewer than ten. The chain has TRBV28 and TRBJ2-7; 9 nucleotides line up with TRBD2. Germline V gene data show CDR1 as MDHEN and CDR2 as SYDVKM. The CDR3 is 14 residues long. V gave up 5 bases and J gave up 6 bases; unmatched junction bases: 8. The CDR3 DNA sequence: TGTGCCAGCAGTCCGGCCAGCGGGAGGCGCGAGCAGTACTTC. Residues: CASSPASGRREQYF.

This clone occurred once. This sequence joins TRBV6-1 and TRBJ1-1; weak D call: TRBD1 (6 bases). The CDR3 totals 15 residues. With 4 bases removed from V and 3 bases from J, the gap between germline ends came to 15 bases. The germline V gene has CDR1 MNHNS and CDR2 SASEGT. The DNA for the CDR3 is TGTGCCAGCAGTGTCACAGGGTTAGGGTACACTGAAGCTTTCTTT. Translation gives CASSVTGLGYTEAFF.

The rearrangement links TRBV30 to TRBJ1-5; no reliable D call. V gave up 5 bases and J gave up 7 bases, with 21 bases separating them. The CDR3 extends over 15 amino acids. Germline assignment: CDR1 GTSNPN and CDR2 SVGIG (reference sequence). CDR3 sequence reads: CAWGVTGRNIQPQHF. CDR3 in DNA: TGTGCCTGGGGAGTAACGGGTCGGAACATACAGCCCCAGCATTTT.

The CDR3 spells CASSRGQRNTEAFF. DNA of the CDR3: TGTGCCAGCAGCAGAGGACAGAGAAACACTGAAGCTTTCTTT. The J gene is TRBJ1-1, the V gene TRBV7-8; the D gene is possibly TRBD1 (6 bases). The V end was cut by 5 bases, the J end by 2 bases, with 12 bases between. CDR3 length: 14 amino acids. Looked up from germline, CDR1 is SGHVS and CDR2 is FQNEAQ.

The gene calls are TRBV5-8 and TRBJ1-1; D call uncertain. V lost 0 bases and J 1 base, leaving 10 bases between the germline ends. The CDR3 sequence is 15 residues long. Germline CDR1 and CDR2: SGHTS and YDEGEE. CDR3 in amino acids: CASSLGDISNTEAFF. CDR3 nucleotides: TGTGCCAGCAGCTTGGGAGACATATCGAACACTGAAGCTTTCTTT.

This clone has just one count. J is TRBJ2-6 and V is TRBV9; TRBD1 aligns across 8 bases. The trim removed 2 bases at V and 1 base at J, leaving 5 bases unmatched. The CDR3 has 17 residues. Germline lookup yields CDR1 SGDLS and CDR2 YYNGEE. The CDR3 nucleotides are TGTGCCAGCAGCGTGGACAGGGTAGGGTCTGGGGCCAACGTCCTGACTTTC. It translates to CASSVDRVGSGANVLTF.

The V and J genes are TRBV11-2 and TRBJ2-7, with unresolved D. In germline, CDR1 is SGHAT, CDR2 FQNNGV. Trimming shortened V by 3 bases and J by 12 bases, and 15 bases separated the two germline ends. The CDR3 spans 12 residues. CDR3 sequence: CASSFNARRWYF. CDR3 sequence (DNA): TGTGCCAGCAGCTTTAACGCGCGTCGGTGGTACTTC.